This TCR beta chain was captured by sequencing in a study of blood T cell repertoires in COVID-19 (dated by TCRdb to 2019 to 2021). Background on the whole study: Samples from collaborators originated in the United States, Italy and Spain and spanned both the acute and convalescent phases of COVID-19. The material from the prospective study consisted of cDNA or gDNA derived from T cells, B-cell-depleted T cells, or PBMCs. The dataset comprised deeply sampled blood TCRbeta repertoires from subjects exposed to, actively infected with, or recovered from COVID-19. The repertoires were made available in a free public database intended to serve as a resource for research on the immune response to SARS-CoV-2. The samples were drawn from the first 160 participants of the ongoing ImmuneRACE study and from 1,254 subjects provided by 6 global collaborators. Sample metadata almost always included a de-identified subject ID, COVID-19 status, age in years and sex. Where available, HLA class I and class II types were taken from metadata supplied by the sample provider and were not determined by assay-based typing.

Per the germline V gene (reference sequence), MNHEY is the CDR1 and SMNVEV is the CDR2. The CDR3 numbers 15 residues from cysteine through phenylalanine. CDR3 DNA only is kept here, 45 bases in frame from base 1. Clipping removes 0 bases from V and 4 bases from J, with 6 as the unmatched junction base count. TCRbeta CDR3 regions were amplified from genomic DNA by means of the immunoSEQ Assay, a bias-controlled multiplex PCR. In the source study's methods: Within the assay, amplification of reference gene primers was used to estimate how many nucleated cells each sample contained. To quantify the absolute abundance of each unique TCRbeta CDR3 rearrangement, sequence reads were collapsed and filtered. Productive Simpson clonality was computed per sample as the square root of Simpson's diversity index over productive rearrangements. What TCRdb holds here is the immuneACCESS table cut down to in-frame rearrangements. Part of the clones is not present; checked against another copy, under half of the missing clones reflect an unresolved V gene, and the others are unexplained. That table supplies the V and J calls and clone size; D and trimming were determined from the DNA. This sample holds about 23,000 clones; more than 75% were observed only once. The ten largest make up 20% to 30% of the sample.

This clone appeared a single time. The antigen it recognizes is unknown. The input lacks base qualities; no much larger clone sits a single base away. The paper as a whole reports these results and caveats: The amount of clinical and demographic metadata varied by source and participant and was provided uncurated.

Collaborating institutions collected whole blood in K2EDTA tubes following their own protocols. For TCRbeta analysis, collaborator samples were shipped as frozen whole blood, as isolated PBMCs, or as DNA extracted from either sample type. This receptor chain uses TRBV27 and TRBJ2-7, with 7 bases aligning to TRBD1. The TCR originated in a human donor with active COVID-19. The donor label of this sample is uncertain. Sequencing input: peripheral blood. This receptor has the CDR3 CASSLSASQGYEQYF. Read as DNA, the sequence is TGTGCCAGCAGTTTATCTGCTTCACAGGGGTACGAGCAGTACTTC.